This TCR beta chain was identified during a study of blood T cell repertoires in COVID-19. Whole-study context: T cells, B-cell-depleted T cells, or PBMCs provided the cDNA or gDNA that served as material.

V was shortened by 3 bases and J by 6 bases, with 6 bases between the two germline ends. The CDR3 covers 12 residues. Measured with immunoSEQ multiplex PCR; TCRdb has only the in-frame clones, and not every one. The sample carries under 350,000 clones, about 85% recorded once. The chain is built from TRBV12-3 or TRBV12-4 and TRBJ1-5; D is unresolved. The material sequenced was peripheral blood. This receptor was taken from a human donor in a cohort sampled during active COVID-19. The chain's CDR3 is CASSLSGQPQHF. The DNA of the CDR3 is TGTGCCAGCAGTTTGAGTGGTCAGCCCCAGCATTTT.